What follows are 8 T cell receptor beta chains derived from one specimen sequenced in a study of blood T cell repertoires in COVID-19. This table comes from immunoSEQ multiplex PCR, and its TCRdb copy is limited to in-frame clones, with some not included. The sample contains almost 80,000 clones, approximately 92% of which appear only once. The sample comprised peripheral blood. These receptors were obtained from a woman of 80 years or more with acute or convalescent COVID-19.

V is TRBV29-1 and J is TRBJ2-1; TRBD1 matches 8 bases. CDR1 is SQVTM, CDR2 ANQGSEA, per germline. V lost 8 bases, J lost 7 bases, and 4 bases stayed unmatched. The CDR3 consists of 11 residues. The CDR3 region has the DNA TGCAGCTGTCAGGGGGCGAATGAGCAGTTCTTC. As protein: CSCQGANEQFF.

The chain couples TRBV7-2 to TRBJ2-7; 10 bases align to TRBD2. With V trimmed by 4 bases and J by 3 bases, 6 bases remained unmatched. Looked up from germline, CDR1 is SGHTA and CDR2 is FQGNSA. This CDR3 contains 15 residues. CDR3 residues: CASSSVAGGSYEQYF. The CDR3 nucleotides read TGTGCCAGCAGCTCAGTAGCGGGGGGAAGCTACGAGCAGTACTTC.

This chain links TRBV5-4 with TRBJ2-5, with 13 bases that match TRBD2. The CDR3 runs to 16 residues. Germline V gene lookup returns CDR1 SGHNT and CDR2 YYREEE (reference sequence). V was clipped by 4 bases and J by 4 bases; unmatched bases: 7. CDR3 nucleotides: TGTGCCAGCAGCCCTACTAGCGGGAGGGCCGTAGAGACCCAGTACTTC. This translates into CASSPTSGRAVETQYF.

This chain connects TRBV2 to TRBJ2-5; TRBD2 aligns across 11 bases. With V trimmed by 7 bases and J by 2 bases, 3 bases remained unmatched. CDR3 length equals 14 residues. Per the germline V gene, CDR1 is SNHLY and CDR2 is FYNNEI. In DNA form, the CDR3 reads TGTGCCAGCATGGGGACTAGCGGACAAGAGACCCAGTACTTC. Translation: CASMGTSGQETQYF.

The rearrangement joins TRBV19 to TRBJ1-1; no clear D gene. Deletions cut 6 bases from V and 3 bases from J, with 23 bases between. Germline CDR1 reads LNHDA; CDR2 reads SQIVND (reference sequence). CDR3 length: 17 amino acids. The CDR3 DNA reads as TGTGCCAGTAGCACCCAACGAGGGTATTTTCGGGACACTGAAGCTTTCTTT. It encodes CASSTQRGYFRDTEAFF.

The chain uses TRBV7-2 and TRBJ1-5; perhaps TRBD1 as D (6 bases). V was trimmed by 1 base and J by 0 bases, leaving 13 bases between them. Germline V gene lookup returns CDR1 SGHTA and CDR2 FQGNSA. The CDR3 extends over 17 amino acids. CDR3 nucleotides: TGTGCCAGCAGCTTAGAGGGGACAACTAATAGCAATCAGCCCCAGCATTTT. Its protein is CASSLEGTTNSNQPQHF. Together with reference TRBV7-2 and TRBJ1-5, the CDR3 gives the full variable domain: GAGVSQSPSNKVTEKGKDVELRCDPISGHTALYWYRQSLGQGLEFLIYFQGNSAPDKSGLPSDRFSAERTGGSVSTLTIQRTQQEDSAVYLCASSLEGTTNSNQPQHFGDGTRLSIL.

The chain joins TRBV28 to TRBJ1-5, with D maybe TRBD1 (6 bases). V lost 3 bases and J 6 bases, leaving 12 bases between the germline ends. The length of the CDR3 is 14 residues. The germline V gene encodes CDR1 MDHEN and CDR2 SYDVKM. DNA of the CDR3: TGTGCCAGCAGTTTGGGGGCAGGGACTCAGCCCCAGCATTTT. Residues: CASSLGAGTQPQHF.

The CDR3 region is CASSYTGTGVSPLHF. The CDR3 DNA is TGTGCCAGCAGTTACACCGGGACAGGCGTTTCACCCCTCCACTTT. The V call is TRBV6-2 or TRBV6-3, the J call TRBJ1-6, with TRBD1 matching 8 bases. The J segment lost 9 bases and the V segment lost 2 bases, leaving 6 bases of the junction unmatched. Germline-derived CDR1 and CDR2 are MNHEY and SVGEGT. There are 15 residues in the CDR3.